Listed below are T cell receptor beta chains from one sample, sequenced in a study of T cell repertoires in cytomegalovirus infection. TCRdb itself ran the reads through MiXCR, one entry per CDR3 protein. The sample lists approximately 250,000 distinct CDR3 sequences; 9% to 15% were seen once. Material for sequencing was PBMCs. The receptors were gathered from a human donor in good health (CMV status not recorded). Some clones in this sample may be carry-over from other donors' samples. Each CDR3 is given with its conserved first and last residue. Fields, in order: D gene, V gene, clone size, CDR3 length, J gene, CDR3 protein, CDR3 DNA. D genes are given only for firm matches. Not every row has a clone size; where given, it reads once, few, many or a size class.

-	TRBV29-1	few	13	TRBJ2-3	CSVGDLYTDTQYF	TGCAGCGTTGGGGACTTATACACAGATACGCAGTATTTT
TRBD1	TRBV19	many	14	TRBJ2-5	CASSGTGRKETQYF	TGTGCCAGTAGCGGGACAGGACGAAAAGAGACCCAGTACTTC
-	TRBV18	-	12	TRBJ2-7	CASSPGGSEQYF	TGTGCCAGCAGCCCGGGGGGCTCCGAGCAGTACTTC
-	TRBV3-1	many	14	TRBJ1-6	CASSQDTINSPLHF	TGTGCCAGCAGCCAAGACACCATCAATTCACCCCTCCACTTT
-	TRBV27	few	16	TRBJ1-5	CASSQLGRLGNQPQHF	TGTGCCAGCAGTCAGTTGGGACGTTTGGGAAATCAGCCCCAGCATTTT
-	TRBV6-5	many	16	TRBJ2-2	CASSFAGPANTGELFF	TGTGCCAGCAGTTTTGCAGGACCCGCGAACACCGGGGAGCTGTTTTTT
-	TRBV28	few	12	TRBJ2-3	CASGPSTDTQYF	TGTGCCAGTGGGCCGTCCACAGATACGCAGTATTTT
TRBD2	TRBV7-2	many	17	TRBJ2-3	CASSSLGRGVSTDTQYF	TGTGCCAGCAGCTCTCTCGGGCGGGGGGTGAGCACAGATACGCAGTATTTT
TRBD2	TRBV6-4	-	16	TRBJ2-3	CASSRTTSGGTDTQYF	TGTGCCAGCAGTCGGACGACTAGCGGGGGCACAGATACGCAGTATTTT
-	TRBV19	many	14	TRBJ2-7	CASSIRIGTSEQYF	TGTGCCAGTAGTATAAGGATCGGGACTTCAGAGCAGTACTTC
TRBD2	TRBV5-1	many	18	TRBJ2-2	CASSFVLGGGPNTGELFF	TGCGCCAGCAGCTTCGTCTTAGGCGGGGGGCCGAACACCGGGGAGCTGTTTTTT
TRBD1	TRBV28	few	14	TRBJ1-2	CASRRQGAFTRYTF	TGTGCCAGCAGGCGACAGGGGGCGTTCACTCGCTACACCTTC
-	TRBV6-1	few	11	TRBJ2-5	CASSQFGTQYF	TGTGCCAGCAGCCAATTCGGGACCCAGTACTTC
-	TRBV7-2	many	15	TRBJ2-7	CASSHRTDIPYEQYF	TGTGCCAGCAGCCACCGGACAGATATTCCCTACGAGCAGTACTTC
-	TRBV19	many	15	TRBJ1-1	CASSPSPNWNTEAFF	TGTGCCAGTAGTCCAAGCCCCAATTGGAACACTGAAGCTTTCTTT
TRBD1	TRBV11-3	few	15	TRBJ2-5	CASSPRTGLSETQYF	TGTGCCAGCAGCCCCCGGACAGGGTTATCAGAGACCCAGTACTTC
-	TRBV23-1	-	17	TRBJ2-3	CASTTPTTGRGTDTQYF	TGCGCCAGCACAACCCCCACGACGGGCAGGGGAACGGATACGCAGTATTTT
-	TRBV29-1	once	13	TRBJ2-6	CSVGRTGANLLTF	TGCAGCGTTGGGAGGACCGGGGCCAACCTCCTGACTTTC
-	TRBV28	many	12	TRBJ1-1	CASSPGYVEAFF	TGTGCCAGCAGTCCCGGTTACGTTGAAGCTTTCTTT
-	TRBV12-3/TRBV12-4	few	15	TRBJ1-5	CASSFDRNSNQPQHF	TGTGCCAGCAGCTTCGACAGAAATAGCAATCAGCCCCAGCATTTT